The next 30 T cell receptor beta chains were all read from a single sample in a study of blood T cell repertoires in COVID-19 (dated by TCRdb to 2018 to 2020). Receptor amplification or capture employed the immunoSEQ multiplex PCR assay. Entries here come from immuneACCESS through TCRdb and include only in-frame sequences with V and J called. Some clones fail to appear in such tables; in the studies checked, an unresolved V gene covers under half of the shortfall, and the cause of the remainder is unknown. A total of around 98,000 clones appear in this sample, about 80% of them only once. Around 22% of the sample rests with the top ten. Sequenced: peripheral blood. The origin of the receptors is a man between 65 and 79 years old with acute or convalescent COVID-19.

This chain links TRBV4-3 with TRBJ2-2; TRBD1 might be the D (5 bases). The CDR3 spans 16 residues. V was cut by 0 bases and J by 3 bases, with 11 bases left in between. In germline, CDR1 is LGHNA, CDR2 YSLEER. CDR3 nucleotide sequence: TGCGCCAGCAGCCAAGATACCAGGGCTGACACCGGGGAGCTGTTTTTT. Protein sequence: CASSQDTRADTGELFF.

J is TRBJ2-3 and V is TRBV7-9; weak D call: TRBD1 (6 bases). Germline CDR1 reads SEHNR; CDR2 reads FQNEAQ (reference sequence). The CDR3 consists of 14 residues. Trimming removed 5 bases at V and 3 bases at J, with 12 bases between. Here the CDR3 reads CASSRTVSTDTQYF. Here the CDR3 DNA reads TGTGCCAGCAGCCGGACAGTCTCTACAGATACGCAGTATTTT.

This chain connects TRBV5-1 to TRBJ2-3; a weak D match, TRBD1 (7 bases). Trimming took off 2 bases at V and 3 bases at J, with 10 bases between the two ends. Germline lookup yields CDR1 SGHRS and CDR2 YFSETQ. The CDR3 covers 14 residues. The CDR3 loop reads CASSFAGGTDTQYF. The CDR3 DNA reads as TGCGCCAGCAGCTTCGCAGGGGGGACAGATACGCAGTATTTT.

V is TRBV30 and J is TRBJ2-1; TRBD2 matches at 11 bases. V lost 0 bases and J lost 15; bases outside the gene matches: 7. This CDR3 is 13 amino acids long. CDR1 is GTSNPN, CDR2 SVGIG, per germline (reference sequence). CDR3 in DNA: TGTGCCTGGAGTGTACTAGCGGGAGTGGGCGGGTTCTTC. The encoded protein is CAWSVLAGVGGFF.

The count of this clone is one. The CDR3 DNA reads TGTGCCAGCAGAATAGGACAGTGGGAGACCCAGTACTTC. Residues: CASRIGQWETQYF. The genes are TRBV5-4 and TRBJ2-5; possible D gene TRBD1, 6 bases. The V end was cut by 5 bases, the J end by 5 bases, with 13 bases between. Germline assignment: CDR1 SGHNT and CDR2 YYREEE (reference sequence). The CDR3 covers 13 residues. Together with reference TRBV5-4 and TRBJ2-5, the CDR3 gives the full variable domain: ETGVTQSPTHLIKTRGQQVTLRCSSQSGHNTVSWYQQALGQGPQFIFQYYREEENGRGNFPPRFSGLQFPNYSSELNVNALELDDSALYLCASRIGQWETQYFGPGTRLLVL.

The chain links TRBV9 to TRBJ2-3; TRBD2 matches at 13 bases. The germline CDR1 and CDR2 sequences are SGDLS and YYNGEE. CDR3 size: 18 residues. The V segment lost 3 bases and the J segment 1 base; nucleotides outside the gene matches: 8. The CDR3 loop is CASSAGLAGALGTDTQYF. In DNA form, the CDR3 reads TGTGCCAGCAGCGCCGGACTAGCGGGAGCCCTCGGCACAGATACGCAGTATTTT.

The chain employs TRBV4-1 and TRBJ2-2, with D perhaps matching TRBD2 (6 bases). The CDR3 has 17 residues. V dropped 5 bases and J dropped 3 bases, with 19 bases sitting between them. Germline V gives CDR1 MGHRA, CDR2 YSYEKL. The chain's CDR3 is CASSNLKSPGDTGELFF. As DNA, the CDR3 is TGCGCCAGCAGCAATCTAAAGAGCCCGGGGGACACCGGGGAGCTGTTTTTT.

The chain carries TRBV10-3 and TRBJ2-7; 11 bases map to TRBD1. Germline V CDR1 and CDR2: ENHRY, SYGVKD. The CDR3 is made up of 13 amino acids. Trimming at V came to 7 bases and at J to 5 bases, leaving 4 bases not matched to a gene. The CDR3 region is CAINRDRGDEQYF. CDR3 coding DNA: TGTGCCATCAACCGGGACAGGGGGGACGAGCAGTACTTC.

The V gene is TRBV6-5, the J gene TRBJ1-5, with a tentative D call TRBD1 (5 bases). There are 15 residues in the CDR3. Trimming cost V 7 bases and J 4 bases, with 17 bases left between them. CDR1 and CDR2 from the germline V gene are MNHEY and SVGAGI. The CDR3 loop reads CASTPRGVGNQPQHF. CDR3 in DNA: TGTGCCAGCACCCCGCGGGGGGTAGGGAATCAGCCCCAGCATTTT.

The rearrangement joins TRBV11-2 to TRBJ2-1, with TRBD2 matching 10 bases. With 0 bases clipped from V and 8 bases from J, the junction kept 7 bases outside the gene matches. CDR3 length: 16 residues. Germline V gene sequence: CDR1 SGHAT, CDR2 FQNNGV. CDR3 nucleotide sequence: TGTGCCAGCAGCTTAGATCAAAGCGGGAGGGTCGATGAGCAGTTCTTC. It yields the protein CASSLDQSGRVDEQFF.

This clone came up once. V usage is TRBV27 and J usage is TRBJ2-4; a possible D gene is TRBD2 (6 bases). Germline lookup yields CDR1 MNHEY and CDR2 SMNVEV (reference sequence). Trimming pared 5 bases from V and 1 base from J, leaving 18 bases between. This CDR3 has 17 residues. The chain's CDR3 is CASSPGRGISAKNIQYF. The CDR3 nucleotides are TGTGCCAGCAGTCCGGGACGGGGGATTTCGGCCAAAAACATTCAGTACTTC.

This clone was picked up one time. CDR3 nucleotides: TGTGCCAGCAGCTTGCGACTAGCGGGAGCCTACAATGAGCAGTTCTTC. Translated, it gives CASSLRLAGAYNEQFF. The rearrangement uses TRBV11-3 and TRBJ2-1; 12 nucleotides agree with TRBD2. In germline, CDR1 is SGHNT, CDR2 YENEEA. The CDR3 is 16 residues long. J gave up 2 bases and V 3 bases, and 2 bases lay outside the gene matches.

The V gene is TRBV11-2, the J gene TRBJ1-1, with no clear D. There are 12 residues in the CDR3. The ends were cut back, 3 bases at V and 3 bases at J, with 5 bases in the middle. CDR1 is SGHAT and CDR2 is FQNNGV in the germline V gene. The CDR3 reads CASSFRDTEAFF. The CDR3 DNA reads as TGTGCCAGCAGCTTCCGGGACACTGAAGCTTTCTTT.

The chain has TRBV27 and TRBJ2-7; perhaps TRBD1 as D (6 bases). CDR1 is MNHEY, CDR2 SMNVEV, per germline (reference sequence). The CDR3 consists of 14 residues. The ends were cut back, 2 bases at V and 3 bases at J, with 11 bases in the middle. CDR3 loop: CASSLAPQGYEQYF. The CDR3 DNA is TGTGCCAGCAGTTTAGCCCCACAGGGCTACGAGCAGTACTTC.

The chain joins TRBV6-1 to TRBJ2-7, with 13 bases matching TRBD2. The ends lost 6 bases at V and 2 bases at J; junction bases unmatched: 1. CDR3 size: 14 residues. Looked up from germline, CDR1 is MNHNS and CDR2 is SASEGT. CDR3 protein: CASRLAGGPYEQYF. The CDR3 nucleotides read TGTGCCAGCAGACTAGCGGGAGGGCCCTACGAGCAGTACTTC.

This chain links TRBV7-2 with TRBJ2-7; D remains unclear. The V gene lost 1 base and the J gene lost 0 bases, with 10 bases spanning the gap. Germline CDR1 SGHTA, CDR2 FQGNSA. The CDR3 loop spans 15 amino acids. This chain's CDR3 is CASSLGPAGSYEQYF. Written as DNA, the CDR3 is TGTGCCAGCAGCTTAGGCCCCGCCGGCTCCTACGAGCAGTACTTC.

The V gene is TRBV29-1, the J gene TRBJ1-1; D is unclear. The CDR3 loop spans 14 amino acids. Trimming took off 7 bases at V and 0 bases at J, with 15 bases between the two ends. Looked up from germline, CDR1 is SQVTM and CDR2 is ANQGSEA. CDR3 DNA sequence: TGCAGCGCCCGGGATCCCTTATTGAACACTGAAGCTTTCTTT. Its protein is CSARDPLLNTEAFF.

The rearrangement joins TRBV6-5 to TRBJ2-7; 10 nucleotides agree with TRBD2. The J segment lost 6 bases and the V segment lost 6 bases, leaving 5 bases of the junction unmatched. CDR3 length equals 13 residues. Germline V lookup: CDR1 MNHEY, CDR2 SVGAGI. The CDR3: CASRTSGRAEQYF. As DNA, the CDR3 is TGTGCCAGCAGAACGAGCGGGAGGGCCGAGCAGTACTTC.

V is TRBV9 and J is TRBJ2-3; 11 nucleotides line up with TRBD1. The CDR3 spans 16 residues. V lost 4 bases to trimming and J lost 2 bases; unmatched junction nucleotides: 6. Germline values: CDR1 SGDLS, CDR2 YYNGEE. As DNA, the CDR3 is TGTGCCAGCAGCTCGGGGACAGGGGGAAACACAGATACGCAGTATTTT. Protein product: CASSSGTGGNTDTQYF. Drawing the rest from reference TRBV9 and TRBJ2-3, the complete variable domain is DSGVTQTPKHLITATGQRVTLRCSPRSGDLSVYWYQQSLDQGLQFLIQYYNGEERAKGNILERFSAQQFPDLHSELNLSSLELGDSALYFCASSSGTGGNTDTQYFGPGTRLTVL.

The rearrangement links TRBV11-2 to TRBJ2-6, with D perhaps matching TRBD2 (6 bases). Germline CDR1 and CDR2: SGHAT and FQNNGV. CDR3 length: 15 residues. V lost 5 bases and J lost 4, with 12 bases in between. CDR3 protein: CASSPREVGANVLTF. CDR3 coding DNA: TGTGCCAGCAGCCCCAGGGAGGTCGGGGCCAACGTCCTGACTTTC.

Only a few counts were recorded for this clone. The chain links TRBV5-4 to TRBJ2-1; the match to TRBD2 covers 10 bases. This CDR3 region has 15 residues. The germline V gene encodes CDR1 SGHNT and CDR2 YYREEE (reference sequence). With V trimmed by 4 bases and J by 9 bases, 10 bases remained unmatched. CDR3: CASSPAPASGSEQFF. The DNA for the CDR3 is TGTGCCAGCAGCCCCGCCCCTGCTAGCGGGAGTGAGCAGTTCTTC.

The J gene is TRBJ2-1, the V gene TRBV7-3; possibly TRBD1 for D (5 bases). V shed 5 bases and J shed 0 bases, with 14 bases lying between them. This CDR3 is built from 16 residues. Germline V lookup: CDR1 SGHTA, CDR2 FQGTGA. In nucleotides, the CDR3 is TGTGCCAGCAGCATCAAAGGGGATAGCTCCTACAATGAGCAGTTCTTC. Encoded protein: CASSIKGDSSYNEQFF. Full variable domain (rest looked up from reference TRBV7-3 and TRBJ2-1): GAGVSQTPSNKVTEKGKYVELRCDPISGHTALYWYRQSLGQGPEFLIYFQGTGAADDSGLPNDRFFAVRPEGSVSTLKIQRTERGDSAVYLCASSIKGDSSYNEQFFGPGTRLTVL.

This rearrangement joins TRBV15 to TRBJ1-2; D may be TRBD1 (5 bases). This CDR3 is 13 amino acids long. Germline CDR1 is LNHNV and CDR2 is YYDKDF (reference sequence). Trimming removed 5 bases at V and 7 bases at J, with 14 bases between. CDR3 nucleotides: TGTGCCACCAGCTCCGAAACGGGGGGTGGCTACACCTTC. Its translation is CATSSETGGGYTF.

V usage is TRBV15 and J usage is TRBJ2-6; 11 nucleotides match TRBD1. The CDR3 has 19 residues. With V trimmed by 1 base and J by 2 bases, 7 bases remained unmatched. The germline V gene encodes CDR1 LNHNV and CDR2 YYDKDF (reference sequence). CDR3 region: CATSRVGDRGNPGANVLTF. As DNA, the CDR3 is TGTGCCACCAGCAGAGTGGGGGACAGGGGGAATCCTGGGGCCAACGTCCTGACTTTC.

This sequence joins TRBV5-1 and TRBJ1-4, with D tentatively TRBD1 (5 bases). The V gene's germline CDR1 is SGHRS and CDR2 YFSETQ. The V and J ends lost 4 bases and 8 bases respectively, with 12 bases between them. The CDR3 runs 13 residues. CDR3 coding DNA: TGCGCCAGCAGCCGGGAGGGGCGGGAAAAACTGTTTTTT. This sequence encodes CASSREGREKLFF.

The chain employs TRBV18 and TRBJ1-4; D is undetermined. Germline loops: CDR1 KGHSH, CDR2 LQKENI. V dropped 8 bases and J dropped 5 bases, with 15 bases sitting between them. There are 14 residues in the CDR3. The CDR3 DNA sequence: TGTGCCAGCCGGTGGCGGGAAGAAAATGAAAAACTGTTTTTT. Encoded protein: CASRWREENEKLFF.

The CDR3, as DNA: TGTGCCAGCAGGAGGAGACTAGCGGGAGATAGAGATACGCAGTATTTT. Translation gives CASRRRLAGDRDTQYF. The rearrangement joins TRBV5-6 to TRBJ2-3; 12 nucleotides line up with TRBD2. The germline CDR1 and CDR2 sequences are SGHDT and YYEEEE. V gave up 5 bases and J gave up 5 bases; unmatched junction bases: 9. This CDR3 contains 16 residues. Complete variable domain (other parts from reference TRBV5-6 and TRBJ2-3): DAGVTQSPTHLIKTRGQQVTLRCSPKSGHDTVSWYQQALGQGPQFIFQYYEEEERQRGNFPDRFSGHQFPNYSSELNVNALLLGDSALYLCASRRRLAGDRDTQYFGPGTRLTVL.

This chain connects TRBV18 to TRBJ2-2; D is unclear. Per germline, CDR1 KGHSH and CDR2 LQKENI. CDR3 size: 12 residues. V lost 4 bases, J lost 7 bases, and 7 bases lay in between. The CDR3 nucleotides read TGTGCCAGCTCACTTCTCGGCGGGGAGCTGTTTTTT. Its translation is CASSLLGGELFF.

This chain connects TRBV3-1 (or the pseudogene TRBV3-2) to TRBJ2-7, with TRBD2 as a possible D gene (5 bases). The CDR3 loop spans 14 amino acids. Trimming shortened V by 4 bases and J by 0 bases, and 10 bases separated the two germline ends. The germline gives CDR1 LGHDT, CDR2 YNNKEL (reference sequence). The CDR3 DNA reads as TGTGCCAGCAGCCCGGTTGGGAGCTCCTACGAGCAGTACTTC. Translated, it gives CASSPVGSSYEQYF.

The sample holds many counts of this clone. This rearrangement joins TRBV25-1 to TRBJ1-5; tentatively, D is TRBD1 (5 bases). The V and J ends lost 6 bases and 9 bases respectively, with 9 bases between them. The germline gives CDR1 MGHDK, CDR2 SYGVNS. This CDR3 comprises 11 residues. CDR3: CASSPQGPQHF. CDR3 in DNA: TGTGCCAGCAGCCCCCAGGGGCCCCAGCATTTT.